This entry lists 6 T cell receptor beta chains sequenced from one sample in a study of shared clonotypes between healthy human individuals. Clones were read by immunoSEQ multiplex PCR, and TCRdb kept only the in-frame ones, dropping some. Of just over 2,000,000 clones in the sample, about 95% are singletons; the top ten hold roughly 1%. Naive CD8 cells, CD45RO-negative and positively selected for CCR7, excluded terminally differentiated effector memory CD45RA+ cells. The material sequenced was naive CD8+ T cells sorted from blood. The receptors here all came from a man between 18 and 29 years old in good health.

Remarks on this clone: Additional DNA sequences in this sample encode the identical CDR3. V usage is TRBV6-5 and J usage is TRBJ1-4; no reliable D call. Germline V gene data show CDR1 as MNHEY and CDR2 as SVGAGI. V was clipped by 0 bases and J by 0 bases, with 5 bases between them. The CDR3 spans 15 residues. The CDR3 DNA is TGTGCCAGCAGTTACTCAGGTGCAACTAATGAAAAACTGTTTTTT. It encodes CASSYSGATNEKLFF.

Only one count was recorded for this clone. The rearrangement joins TRBV11-2 to TRBJ2-5; 9 bases fit TRBD1. This CDR3 spans 14 amino acids. CDR1 and CDR2 from the germline V gene are SGHAT and FQNNGV. Unmatched junction bases numbered 5, after V lost 6 bases and J lost 3 bases. This CDR3 is CASRATGGKETQYF. CDR3 sequence (DNA): TGTGCCAGCAGGGCGACAGGGGGAAAAGAGACCCAGTACTTC.

The chain carries TRBV7-2 and TRBJ1-4; D gene ambiguous. This CDR3 region has 12 residues. Trimming left V 4 bases short and J 8 bases short, with 8 bases between. Germline CDR1 is SGHTA and CDR2 is FQGNSA. The CDR3 nucleotides are TGTGCCAGCAGCTCTGAAGAGGAAAAACTGTTTTTT. This sequence encodes CASSSEEEKLFF.

The chain couples TRBV5-8 to TRBJ2-5; D is unclear. This CDR3 has 15 amino acids. V lost 1 base and J 1 base, leaving 11 bases between the germline ends. Germline-derived CDR1 and CDR2 are SGHTS and YDEGEE. The CDR3 sequence is CASSLIGYSQETQYF. Here the CDR3 DNA reads TGTGCCAGCAGCTTGATCGGCTACAGCCAAGAGACCCAGTACTTC. Variable domain in full (rest from reference TRBV5-8 and TRBJ2-5): EAGVTQSPTHLIKTRGQQATLRCSPISGHTSVYWYQQALGLGLQFLLWYDEGEERNRGNFPPRFSGRQFPNYSSELNVNALELEDSALYLCASSLIGYSQETQYFGPGTRLLVL.

The rearrangement links TRBV7-9 to TRBJ2-2; TRBD2 matches 12 bases. CDR1 is SEHNR, CDR2 FQNEAQ, per germline (reference sequence). V lost 4 bases and J lost 7; bases outside the gene matches: 7. CDR3 length: 16 amino acids. CDR3 coding DNA: TGTGCCAGCAGCTCCATACTAGCGGGGGGAAACGGGGAGCTGTTTTTT. This sequence encodes CASSSILAGGNGELFF.

The chain is built from TRBV6-5 and TRBJ2-7; a possible D gene is TRBD1 (6 bases). CDR3 length equals 15 residues. Trimming removed 3 bases at V and 9 bases at J, with 21 bases between. Germline V gene data show CDR1 as MNHEY and CDR2 as SVGAGI. The CDR3 DNA sequence: TGTGCCAGCAGTTATACAGGGCCTGTGGGTCAAGGGCAGTACTTC. It is translated as CASSYTGPVGQGQYF.